Listed below are T cell receptor beta chains from one sample, sequenced in a study of blood T cell repertoires in COVID-19. Assay: immunoSEQ multiplex PCR; the TCRdb copy retains only in-frame clones and omits some. The sample includes 150,000 to 200,000 clones, 90% of them seen just once. Source material: peripheral blood. These receptors all come from a man in his forties or fifties with acute or convalescent COVID-19. Both conserved end residues are part of each CDR3. The order of the fields is J gene, CDR3 length, D gene, V gene, clone size, CDR3 protein, CDR3 DNA. A D gene is named only where the DNA matches it firmly. The size entry is marked missing in some rows and otherwise reads once, few, many or a size class.

>TRBJ2-3|18|.|TRBV9|.
CASTATSNTAGNTDTQYF
TGTGCCAGCACCGCTACTAGCAATACTGCTGGGAACACAGATACGCAGTATTTT
>TRBJ2-6|18|TRBD2|TRBV28|.
CASSPVLAGGLGANVLTF
TGTGCCAGCAGTCCCGTCCTAGCGGGGGGCTTGGGGGCCAACGTCCTGACTTTC
>TRBJ2-7|13|TRBD2|TRBV5-4|.
CASTLAGTYEQYF
TGTGCCAGCACCTTAGCGGGAACCTACGAGCAGTACTTC
>TRBJ1-2|14|.|TRBV15|few
CATRAAGRGYGYTF
TGTGCCACCAGAGCTGCGGGAAGGGGCTATGGCTACACCTTC
>TRBJ2-7|14|.|TRBV6-5|.
CASSTDRKSYEQYF
TGTGCCAGCAGTACTGACAGGAAGAGCTACGAGCAGTACTTC
>TRBJ2-1|16|.|TRBV29-1|.
CSVLIDKTSSYNEQFF
TGCAGCGTATTGATCGACAAAACGAGCTCCTACAATGAGCAGTTCTTC
>TRBJ2-5|14|.|TRBV2|.
CASSETGWQETQYF
TGTGCCAGCAGTGAAACAGGGTGGCAAGAGACCCAGTACTTC
>TRBJ1-1|15|TRBD1|TRBV27|.
CASSSGTGGRTEAFF
TGTGCCAGCAGTTCCGGGACAGGGGGCAGGACTGAAGCTTTCTTT
>TRBJ2-1|12|.|TRBV6-5|.
CASSYGGNEQFF
TGTGCCAGCAGTTACGGGGGGAATGAGCAGTTCTTC
>TRBJ2-5|12|.|TRBV20-1|.
CSASLSYQTQYF
TGCAGTGCTAGTTTGTCCTACCAGACCCAGTACTTC
>TRBJ2-7|13|.|TRBV6-5|once
CASRVEVLYEQYF
TGTGCCAGCAGGGTCGAGGTCCTCTACGAGCAGTACTTC
>TRBJ1-1|15|.|TRBV7-9|.
CASSFGFPVNTEAFF
TGTGCCAGCAGCTTCGGGTTCCCTGTGAACACTGAAGCTTTCTTT
>TRBJ2-1|15|.|TRBV27|.
CASRREPNSYNEQFF
TGTGCCAGCAGAAGGGAGCCTAACTCCTACAATGAGCAGTTCTTC
>TRBJ2-5|14|.|TRBV18|few
CASSRQLGQETQYF
TGTGCCAGCTCACGTCAACTTGGTCAAGAGACCCAGTACTTC
>TRBJ1-5|15|.|TRBV6-6|.
CASSTQGSSNQPQHF
TGTGCCAGCAGTACACAGGGATCAAGCAATCAGCCCCAGCATTTT
>TRBJ2-3|16|.|TRBV18|.
CASSPVGQFPTDTQYF
TGTGCCAGCTCACCAGTTGGACAGTTCCCCACAGATACGCAGTATTTT
>TRBJ1-3|16|.|TRBV28|.
CASSSGTGSSGNTIYF
TGTGCCAGCAGTTCGGGAACAGGGAGCTCTGGAAACACCATATATTTT
>TRBJ1-2|14|TRBD1|TRBV18|once
CASSPRQGSYGYTF
TGTGCCAGCTCACCGCGACAGGGATCCTATGGCTACACCTTC
>TRBJ1-2|14|.|TRBV5-3|.
CARTPPGTNYGYTF
TGTGCCAGAACCCCCCCGGGTACTAACTATGGCTACACCTTC
>TRBJ2-1|14|TRBD2|TRBV3-1/TRBV3-2|.
CASSPGGRDNEQFF
TGTGCCAGCAGCCCGGGAGGGAGGGACAATGAGCAGTTCTTC
>TRBJ2-1|13|TRBD2|TRBV10-1|.
CARAREGNNEQFF
TGCGCCAGGGCGAGGGAGGGTAACAATGAGCAGTTCTTC
>TRBJ1-4|16|.|TRBV3-1/TRBV3-2|once
CASSQLPGAGDEKLFF
TGTGCCAGCAGCCAACTACCAGGGGCAGGAGATGAAAAACTGTTTTTT
>TRBJ2-3|13|TRBD1|TRBV6-6|.
CASSGTGTDTQYF
TGTGCCAGCAGTGGGACAGGCACAGATACGCAGTATTTT
>TRBJ2-2|16|TRBD1|TRBV6-6|.
CATRQPGQENTGELFF
TGTGCCACTAGGCAACCGGGACAGGAGAACACCGGGGAGCTGTTTTTT
>TRBJ1-2|13|.|TRBV6-2/TRBV6-3|.
CASSRDGDYGYTF
TGTGCCAGCAGTCGTGACGGGGACTATGGCTACACCTTC
>TRBJ2-3|15|.|TRBV6-6|.
CASTKGGEGPDTQYF
TGTGCCAGCACCAAAGGGGGGGAGGGCCCCGATACGCAGTATTTT
>TRBJ2-6|15|.|TRBV6-2/TRBV6-3|.
CASSYEGSRANVLTF
TGTGCCAGCAGTTACGAGGGCTCGCGGGCCAACGTCCTGACTTTC
>TRBJ1-2|16|TRBD1|TRBV7-3|.
CASSLTPQGALDGYTF
TGTGCCAGCAGCTTGACACCACAGGGGGCGTTGGATGGCTACACCTTC
>TRBJ2-7|15|.|TRBV4-1|.
CASSQVAQTAYEQYF
TGCGCCAGCAGCCAAGTCGCCCAGACTGCCTACGAGCAGTACTTC
>TRBJ2-4|14|TRBD2|TRBV6-5|.
CASSNSGGKNIQYF
TGTGCCAGCAGTAACAGCGGGGGCAAAAACATTCAGTACTTC
>TRBJ2-3|16|TRBD2|TRBV5-1|.
CASSFGGGGPTDTQYF
TGCGCCAGCAGCTTCGGCGGGGGGGGACCCACAGATACGCAGTATTTT
>TRBJ1-1|15|.|TRBV7-2|.
CASSLGLGVGTEAFF
TGTGCCAGCAGCTTGGGTCTGGGCGTAGGCACTGAAGCTTTCTTT
>TRBJ1-1|16|TRBD1|TRBV4-1|.
CASSQAWTGPNTEAFF
TGCGCCAGCAGCCAAGCATGGACAGGGCCGAACACTGAAGCTTTCTTT
>TRBJ2-7|13|TRBD2|TRBV7-2|.
CASSRGLAGEQYF
TGTGCCAGCAGCCGGGGACTAGCTGGCGAGCAGTACTTC
>TRBJ2-3|12|.|TRBV3-1/TRBV3-2|.
CASSDIEHTQYF
TGTGCCAGCAGCGATATAGAGCATACGCAGTATTTT
>TRBJ2-3|16|TRBD1|TRBV10-3|.
CAITALEGQGRDTQYF
TGTGCCATCACAGCGCTAGAGGGACAGGGTAGAGATACGCAGTATTTT
>TRBJ2-2|18|TRBD2|TRBV19|once
CASKTTSGRAFGTGELFF
TGTGCCAGTAAAACGACTAGCGGGAGGGCCTTCGGAACCGGGGAGCTGTTTTTT
>TRBJ2-5|14|.|TRBV7-9|.
CASSPGREQETQYF
TGTGCCAGCAGCCCCGGTCGCGAGCAAGAGACCCAGTACTTC
>TRBJ2-7|14|.|TRBV11-2|.
CASSLTGSSYEQYF
TGTGCCAGCAGCTTAACAGGTAGCTCCTACGAGCAGTACTTC
>TRBJ1-1|14|.|TRBV19|.
CASSIHTGNTEAFF
TGTGCCAGTAGTATCCATACAGGGAACACTGAAGCTTTCTTT
>TRBJ2-7|13|.|TRBV5-1|.
CASSFTGFYEQYF
TGCGCCAGCAGCTTCACAGGATTCTACGAGCAGTACTTC
>TRBJ2-7|15|TRBD1|TRBV19|.
CASSVTGAPSYEQYF
TGTGCCAGTAGTGTTACAGGGGCCCCCTCCTACGAGCAGTACTTC